This T cell receptor beta chain was captured in a study of graft-versus-host responses after intestinal transplantation. The CDR3 runs to 12 residues. J lost 5 bases, V lost 7 bases, and 6 bases had no gene match. In germline, CDR1 is SQVTM, CDR2 ANQGSEA. Study observations and caveats: Allografts carried high graft-versus-host to host-versus-graft clonal ratios in patients having graft-donor T cell macrochimerism. Recipient marrow contained GvH clones, some of which appeared first in ileum or blood.

This clone was detected only once. Its matching antigen is unknown. TCRdb's table, derived via immunoSEQ multiplex PCR, lists solely in-frame clones and lacks some. The sample has more than 65,000 clones; roughly nine tenths are singletons. The TCR comes from a human donor who received an intestinal transplant. Sequencing was performed on unstimulated CD4+ T cells sorted from spleen or lymph node cells, taken before intestinal transplant. The chain recombines TRBV29-1 with TRBJ2-7, with 9 bases matching TRBD1. CDR3 DNA: TGCAGCGCCCGGACAGGGGTCCACGAGCAGTACTTC. Encoded protein: CSARTGVHEQYF.